These T cell receptor beta chains were read from a single sample in a study of blood T cells in healthy people across ages. MiXCR was run by TCRdb on the 5' RACE reads, yielding one entry per CDR3 protein. The data show hundreds of thousands of distinct CDR3 sequences, with around 38% seen just once and roughly 30% held by the top ten. The sample comprised blood. These receptors were collected from an elderly man in good health. The CDR3 runs from the conserved cysteine through the conserved F or W. A D gene is named only where the DNA matches it firmly. The size field is filled for only some rows; it gives once, few, many or a size class.

few,NA,TRBJ1-2,TRBV7-2,TGTGCCAGCAGCTTAGTGGCCGCGGGGGGGGCATCGGGCTACACCTTC,CASSLVAAGGASGYTF
NA,NA,TRBJ1-4,TRBV12-3/TRBV12-4,TGTGCCAGCAGTTTAAGTATATCGGGTGAAAAACTGTTTTTT,CASSLSISGEKLFF
few,NA,TRBJ2-1,TRBV4-1,TGCGCCAGCAGCCAAAGGGAGACAGGGGTCGGCGGGAGGGCCAATGAGCAGTTCTTC,CASSQRETGVGGRANEQFF
NA,TRBD2,TRBJ2-5,TRBV4-1,TGCGCCAGCAGCCCGACACTAGCGGGGGCTTGGGAGACCCAGTACTTC,CASSPTLAGAWETQYF
NA,NA,TRBJ1-3,TRBV7-6,TGTGCCAGCAGAGCAGGTGGCAGGGTCTCTGGAAACACCATATATTTT,CASRAGGRVSGNTIYF
NA,NA,TRBJ2-7,TRBV3-1,TGTGCCAGCAGCCCGGCAACCTTGGGGGGCGAGCAGTACTTC,CASSPATLGGEQYF
few,NA,TRBJ2-2,TRBV12-5,TGTGCTAGTGGTTTGTTCGTGAACACCGGGGAGCTGTTTTTT,CASGLFVNTGELFF
few,TRBD1,TRBJ1-6,TRBV4-2,TGTGCCAGCAGCCCCAGGACAGGGGCCGTACCCCTCCACTTT,CASSPRTGAVPLHF
NA,TRBD1,TRBJ1-2,TRBV10-3,TGTGCCATCAGTGAGTCGTGGACAGGGAAGAGCGGCTATGGCTACACCTTC,CAISESWTGKSGYGYTF
NA,TRBD1,TRBJ2-7,TRBV4-1,TGCGCCAGCAGCCAAAACAGGGGTGTAGTCTACGAGCAGTACTTC,CASSQNRGVVYEQYF
few,TRBD2,TRBJ2-7,TRBV20-1,TGCAGTGCCCCACCAGCGGGAGACAATGAGCAGTACTTC,CSAPPAGDNEQYF
few,NA,TRBJ2-3,TRBV20-1,TGCAGTGCTAGCATAAGGACGACTAGCACAGATACGCAGTATTTT,CSASIRTTSTDTQYF
few,NA,TRBJ2-1,TRBV20-1,TGCAGTGCGACCACGGGCCGCTCCTACAATGAGCAGTTCTTC,CSATTGRSYNEQFF
NA,NA,TRBJ1-5,TRBV7-2,TGTGCCAGCAGCTTTGGGGGGATGAGCAATCAGCCCCAGCATTTT,CASSFGGMSNQPQHF
NA,NA,TRBJ2-1,TRBV7-9,TGTGCCAGCAGCTCCCAGTGGGAGCAGTTCTTC,CASSSQWEQFF
few,NA,TRBJ2-4,TRBV6-5,TGTGCCAGCAGTGAAGGGATACCCAAAAACATTCAGTACTTC,CASSEGIPKNIQYF
many,NA,TRBJ1-6,TRBV15,TGTGCCACCAGCAAGGGGGTTAATTCACCCCTCCACTTT,CATSKGVNSPLHF
NA,TRBD2,TRBJ2-3,TRBV20-1,TGCAGTGCTTCGGGACTAGCGGGGGCTACAGATACGCAGTATTTT,CSASGLAGATDTQYF
NA,NA,TRBJ2-7,TRBV5-1,TGCGCCAGCAGCTTGGCCCCCGGGACACCATCCTGCGAGCAGTACTTC,CASSLAPGTPSCEQYF
few,NA,TRBJ1-2,TRBV20-1,TGCAGTGCTAGAGTGGGGGGGGTTGTGAGTGGCTACACCTTC,CSARVGGVVSGYTF
NA,NA,TRBJ2-1,TRBV21-1,TGTGCCAGCAGCATGCTAGCGGGAGCAGAGAATGGGCAGTTCTTC,CASSMLAGAENGQFF
few,NA,TRBJ2-5,TRBV13,TGTGCCAGCAGCCCCTTCCGGGACGAAGGGGAGACCCAGTACTTC,CASSPFRDEGETQYF
NA,TRBD2,TRBJ2-7,TRBV20-1,TGCAGTGCTTTGACTAGCGGGACCCCAATCCCCTACGAGCAGTACTTC,CSALTSGTPIPYEQYF
NA,NA,TRBJ2-7,TRBV7-8,TGTGCCAGCAGCTTAGGGGGCCACGAGCAGTACTTC,CASSLGGHEQYF
few,NA,TRBJ1-2,TRBV20-1,TGCAGTGCCCCCCGCGGGGCGGACTATGGCTACACCTTC,CSAPRGADYGYTF
many,NA,TRBJ1-4,TRBV27,TGTGCCAGCCAATCGGGTAGGCTTGGGGGTGAAAAACTGTTTTTT,CASQSGRLGGEKLFF
once,NA,TRBJ2-7,TRBV7-6,TGTGCCAGCAGCTCCCAACAAGACTACGAGCAGTACTTC,CASSSQQDYEQYF
NA,TRBD2,TRBJ2-3,TRBV29-1,TGCAGCGTTGGGCTAGCGGGAGTTACCACAGATACGCAGTATTTT,CSVGLAGVTTDTQYF
NA,TRBD1,TRBJ2-3,TRBV6-2/TRBV6-3,TGTGCCAGCAGCTCCGGGACAGACACAGATACGCAGTATTTT,CASSSGTDTDTQYF
few,NA,TRBJ2-5,TRBV10-2,TGCGCCAGCCTTCCGCGGGGCCGTGAGACCCAGTACTTC,CASLPRGRETQYF
few,NA,TRBJ2-3,TRBV18,TGTGCCAGCTCTCCGGGCCCGGGAAGAGGTCGGCCAGATACGCAGTATTTT,CASSPGPGRGRPDTQYF
NA,NA,TRBJ1-5,TRBV7-9,TGTGCCAGCAGGGCGGGGGACGGCAATCAGCCCCAGCATTTT,CASRAGDGNQPQHF
NA,NA,TRBJ1-4,TRBV5-1,TGCGCCAGCAGCTTGAGAAGGGCTGCTAATGAAAAACTGTTTTTT,CASSLRRAANEKLFF
many,NA,TRBJ2-4,TRBV6-2/TRBV6-3,TGTGCCAGCACCGGGACCCTAAATAACATTCAGTACTTC,CASTGTLNNIQYF
few,NA,TRBJ2-1,TRBV11-2,TGTGCCAGCAGCCCCTTCCTGGACCCCCTATCCGAGCAGTTCTTC,CASSPFLDPLSEQFF
NA,TRBD2,TRBJ2-1,TRBV5-1,TGCGCCAGCAGCCCGGGGGGAGTGAATGAGCAGTTCTTC,CASSPGGVNEQFF
few,NA,TRBJ2-1,TRBV20-1,TGCAGTGCTAGAGTAACAGGGCCCATGGAAAACAATGAGCAGTTCTTC,CSARVTGPMENNEQFF
few,TRBD1,TRBJ1-2,TRBV28,TGTACCAGCACCTACAGGGGGCGCGGCTACACCTTC,CTSTYRGRGYTF
NA,TRBD2,TRBJ2-1,TRBV7-2,TGTGCCAGCAGGCCAGCGGGGGGGCTACAAGAGACCCAGTTCTTC,CASRPAGGLQETQFF
NA,NA,TRBJ2-1,TRBV6-2/TRBV6-3,TGTGCCAGCAACCAGGGAGGTGTTGAAGAGACCCAGTTCTTC,CASNQGGVEETQFF
NA,TRBD1,TRBJ2-3,TRBV20-1,TGCAGTGCTAGCGGTAGTGACAGGGGGCTCACAGATACGCAGTATTTT,CSASGSDRGLTDTQYF
few,TRBD2,TRBJ2-1,TRBV10-3,TGTGCCATCAGTGAGTCCCTAGCGGGAGACAATGAGCAGTTCTTC,CAISESLAGDNEQFF
NA,NA,TRBJ1-6,TRBV20-1,TGCAGTGCTAGAGTCGGACAGTTGTATAATTCACCCCTCCACTTT,CSARVGQLYNSPLHF
few,NA,TRBJ2-1,TRBV20-1,TGCAGTGCTAGAGATCGCGGGGACAACCTGAGACAGTTCTTC,CSARDRGDNLRQFF
NA,TRBD2,TRBJ2-7,TRBV20-1,TGCAGTGCTGGGGCTAGCGGGAGATTAGATGAGCAGTACTTC,CSAGASGRLDEQYF
NA,NA,TRBJ2-3,TRBV6-6,TGTGCCAGCAGTTACGACGGTCGGGGGAGCGCAGATACGCAGTATTTT,CASSYDGRGSADTQYF
few,NA,TRBJ2-1,TRBV7-9,TGTGCCAGCAGCTTGATGGGGGCTTATAATGAGCAGTTCTTC,CASSLMGAYNEQFF
many,NA,TRBJ1-6,TRBV6-2/TRBV6-3,TGTGCCAGCAGTTTGACGAGCTCCTATAATTCACCCCTCCACTTT,CASSLTSSYNSPLHF
NA,NA,TRBJ2-7,TRBV6-2/TRBV6-3,TGTGCCAGCGGCCCCCACGTCTCTTACGAGCAGTACTTC,CASGPHVSYEQYF
NA,NA,TRBJ2-7,TRBV12-3/TRBV12-4,TGTGCCAGCAGTGTCAGGGTGTTCTACGAGCAGTACTTC,CASSVRVFYEQYF
few,NA,TRBJ2-5,TRBV4-1,TGCGCCAGCAGCCAAGGCCTCAGGACAGCCCAAGAGACCCAGTACTTC,CASSQGLRTAQETQYF
few,NA,TRBJ2-7,TRBV5-1,TGCGCCAGCAGCGCCTCCATTTCCACCGGCTACGAGCAGTACTTC,CASSASISTGYEQYF
NA,TRBD2,TRBJ2-1,TRBV24-1,TGTGCCACCAGTGACCCCGGACTAGCGGGAAACAATGAGCAGTTCTTC,CATSDPGLAGNNEQFF
few,NA,TRBJ2-7,TRBV29-1,TGCAGCGTTGAAGTGTGGGGTAAGACCTACGAGCAGTACTTC,CSVEVWGKTYEQYF